This is a list of T cell receptor beta chains from one sample in a study of T cell changes during pregnancy in multiple sclerosis. Here immunoSEQ multiplex PCR was the method, and the copy in TCRdb shows in-frame clones only, minus some. The data hold 50,000 to 70,000 clones, with 80% to 95% observed a single time. The input for sequencing was peripheral blood, taken in the second trimester of pregnancy. The receptor set was obtained from a female donor with multiple sclerosis, enrolled in a pregnancy study. CDR3s include the opening cysteine and the closing phenylalanine or tryptophan. A D gene is named only where the DNA matches it firmly. Not every row has a clone size; where given, it reads once, few, many or a size class.

v_call: TRBV6-6
d_call: TRBD2
clone_size: many
j_call: TRBJ2-2
cdr3_nt: TGTGCCAGCAGCCGGGAGGGCGGGGAGCTGTTTTTT
cdr3_aa: CASSREGGELFF

v_call: TRBV5-4
d_call: NA
clone_size: once
j_call: TRBJ1-4
cdr3_nt: TGTGCCAGCAGCTTGGGAGGGGCTAACGGGGGAAAACTGTTTTTT
cdr3_aa: CASSLGGANGGKLFF

v_call: TRBV11-2
d_call: NA
clone_size: NA
j_call: TRBJ1-1
cdr3_nt: TGTGCCAGCAGCTTATTTCAGGGGAACACTGAAGCTTTCTTT
cdr3_aa: CASSLFQGNTEAFF

v_call: TRBV10-1
d_call: TRBD1
clone_size: NA
j_call: TRBJ2-2
cdr3_nt: TGCGCCAGCAGTGAGTCCGGGACAGGGGACACCGGGGAGCTGTTTTTT
cdr3_aa: CASSESGTGDTGELFF

v_call: TRBV30
d_call: NA
clone_size: NA
j_call: TRBJ2-2
cdr3_nt: TGTGCCTGGAGTGTGAGAGATGCCGGGGAGCTGTTTTTT
cdr3_aa: CAWSVRDAGELFF

v_call: TRBV6-4
d_call: NA
clone_size: medium-sized
j_call: TRBJ2-2
cdr3_nt: TGTGCCAGCAGTGAAGCGGACACCGGGGAGCTGTTTTTT
cdr3_aa: CASSEADTGELFF

v_call: TRBV13
d_call: TRBD1
clone_size: medium-sized
j_call: TRBJ1-1
cdr3_nt: TGTGCCAGCAGATGGTATGAGACAGGGGCTGAAGCTTTCTTT
cdr3_aa: CASRWYETGAEAFF

v_call: TRBV6-5
d_call: TRBD1
clone_size: NA
j_call: TRBJ2-7
cdr3_nt: TGTGCCAGCAGTTACTCAGGCAGGGGGCCGAGCGGAGAGCAGTACTTC
cdr3_aa: CASSYSGRGPSGEQYF

v_call: TRBV7-2
d_call: NA
clone_size: NA
j_call: TRBJ2-1
cdr3_nt: TGTGCCAGCAGCTTAGATTCGGGGAGAGACGAGCAGTTCTTC
cdr3_aa: CASSLDSGRDEQFF

v_call: TRBV30
d_call: NA
clone_size: NA
j_call: TRBJ1-2
cdr3_nt: TGTGCCTGGAGTGTTAAAGGGGCCTATGGCTACACCTTC
cdr3_aa: CAWSVKGAYGYTF

v_call: TRBV28
d_call: NA
clone_size: NA
j_call: TRBJ1-2
cdr3_nt: TGTGCCAGCGCAGGGGTAGTGGGCTATGGCTACACCTTC
cdr3_aa: CASAGVVGYGYTF

v_call: TRBV7-9
d_call: TRBD1
clone_size: NA
j_call: TRBJ2-3
cdr3_nt: TGTGCCAGCAGCTACTTAGGGGGCGCGAGCTTTTACACAGATACGCAGTATTTT
cdr3_aa: CASSYLGGASFYTDTQYF

v_call: TRBV5-6
d_call: TRBD1
clone_size: NA
j_call: TRBJ2-7
cdr3_nt: TGTGCCAGCAGCCCGACAGGGATCGTAGGCGAGCAGTACTTC
cdr3_aa: CASSPTGIVGEQYF

v_call: TRBV5-1
d_call: NA
clone_size: NA
j_call: TRBJ2-5
cdr3_nt: TGCGCCAGCAGCTTGTCCGGGGGGCGGGAAGAGACCCAGTACTTC
cdr3_aa: CASSLSGGREETQYF

v_call: TRBV10-3
d_call: NA
clone_size: NA
j_call: TRBJ2-7
cdr3_nt: TGTGCCATCAGTGAGGGCAGGGTCTACGAGCAGTACTTC
cdr3_aa: CAISEGRVYEQYF

v_call: TRBV25-1
d_call: TRBD2
clone_size: NA
j_call: TRBJ2-1
cdr3_nt: TGTGCCAGCAGTGTAGAGGTGACTAGCGGGAGAATTGAGCAGTTCTTC
cdr3_aa: CASSVEVTSGRIEQFF

v_call: TRBV10-1
d_call: NA
clone_size: NA
j_call: TRBJ1-2
cdr3_nt: TGCGCCAGCAGGTACGGGTCCCTCCTTAGCTGTGGCTACACCTTC
cdr3_aa: CASRYGSLLSCGYTF

v_call: TRBV9
d_call: TRBD2
clone_size: NA
j_call: TRBJ2-2
cdr3_nt: TGTGCCAGCAGCAAACGACTAGCGGGCCGGACCGGGGAGCTGTTTTTT
cdr3_aa: CASSKRLAGRTGELFF

v_call: TRBV4-2
d_call: TRBD2
clone_size: NA
j_call: TRBJ2-5
cdr3_nt: TGTGCCAGCAGCCAACTGGCGAGCGGGAGGGTGGTGGGGGAGACCCAGTACTTC
cdr3_aa: CASSQLASGRVVGETQYF

v_call: TRBV6-4
d_call: TRBD1
clone_size: NA
j_call: TRBJ2-3
cdr3_nt: TGTGCCAGCAGTGCTCAGACAGGGCTTGATACGCAGTATTTT
cdr3_aa: CASSAQTGLDTQYF

v_call: TRBV29-1
d_call: TRBD1
clone_size: NA
j_call: TRBJ1-1
cdr3_nt: TGCAGCGTTGACCGGGACAGGGGGCGTAGGACTGAAGCTTTCTTT
cdr3_aa: CSVDRDRGRRTEAFF

v_call: TRBV7-2
d_call: NA
clone_size: NA
j_call: TRBJ2-1
cdr3_nt: TGTGCCAGCAGCTTATTAGCTGGTGACAATGAGCAGTTCTTC
cdr3_aa: CASSLLAGDNEQFF

v_call: TRBV5-1
d_call: NA
clone_size: once
j_call: TRBJ1-1
cdr3_nt: TGCGCCAGCAGCCCCGCAGGTTACACTGAAGCTTTCTTT
cdr3_aa: CASSPAGYTEAFF

v_call: TRBV4-1
d_call: TRBD2
clone_size: NA
j_call: TRBJ2-1
cdr3_nt: TGCGCCAGCAGTTCTCTAGCGGGAGATCTCAATGAGCAGTTCTTC
cdr3_aa: CASSSLAGDLNEQFF

v_call: TRBV30
d_call: TRBD1
clone_size: NA
j_call: TRBJ2-6
cdr3_nt: TGTGCCTGGGGACAGGGGGCTGGGGCCAACGTCCTGACTTTC
cdr3_aa: CAWGQGAGANVLTF

v_call: TRBV10-3
d_call: TRBD1
clone_size: NA
j_call: TRBJ2-7
cdr3_nt: TGTGCCATCAGTGACCCGGGGACAGGGTTTCAGTACGAGCAGTACTTC
cdr3_aa: CAISDPGTGFQYEQYF

v_call: TRBV6-5
d_call: NA
clone_size: NA
j_call: TRBJ2-7
cdr3_nt: TGTGCCAGCAAAACCCCTGGACAGTCCTACGAGCAGTACTTC
cdr3_aa: CASKTPGQSYEQYF

v_call: TRBV15
d_call: TRBD1
clone_size: NA
j_call: TRBJ2-2
cdr3_nt: TGTGCCACCAGCAGACCCTGGGGACAGGGCGGCACCGGGGAGCTGTTTTTT
cdr3_aa: CATSRPWGQGGTGELFF

v_call: TRBV28
d_call: TRBD1
clone_size: once
j_call: TRBJ1-2
cdr3_nt: TGTGCCAGCAGCATAGAGTTTTACAGGGGAGGTCTCTATGGCTACACCTTC
cdr3_aa: CASSIEFYRGGLYGYTF

v_call: TRBV5-6
d_call: TRBD2
clone_size: NA
j_call: TRBJ2-1
cdr3_nt: TGTGCCAGCAGCTTGGAGCTAGCGGGGGGGGATGAGCAGTTCTTC
cdr3_aa: CASSLELAGGDEQFF

v_call: TRBV18
d_call: TRBD2
clone_size: NA
j_call: TRBJ2-1
cdr3_nt: TGTGCCAGCCTAGCGGGAGGCTCCAAGAATGAGCAGTTCTTC
cdr3_aa: CASLAGGSKNEQFF

v_call: TRBV2
d_call: TRBD2
clone_size: NA
j_call: TRBJ2-7
cdr3_nt: TGTGCCAGCAGGGGGGGGACTAGCGCGGGCGAGCAGTACTTC
cdr3_aa: CASRGGTSAGEQYF

v_call: TRBV5-1
d_call: NA
clone_size: NA
j_call: TRBJ1-2
cdr3_nt: TGCGCCAGCAGCTTGGAGAGGGCAAACTATGGCTACACCTTC
cdr3_aa: CASSLERANYGYTF

v_call: TRBV4-2
d_call: NA
clone_size: NA
j_call: TRBJ2-7
cdr3_nt: TGTGCCAGCAGCCAAGAGGGCACCCCAGGCAACGAGCAGTACTTC
cdr3_aa: CASSQEGTPGNEQYF

v_call: TRBV28
d_call: NA
clone_size: NA
j_call: TRBJ1-4
cdr3_nt: TGTGCCAGCAGTACAGGGAATGAAAAACTGTTTTTT
cdr3_aa: CASSTGNEKLFF

v_call: TRBV10-1
d_call: NA
clone_size: NA
j_call: TRBJ2-1
cdr3_nt: TGCGCCAGCAGTGAGTCAGTAGTTAGCAATGAGCAGTTCTTC
cdr3_aa: CASSESVVSNEQFF

v_call: TRBV7-9
d_call: NA
clone_size: NA
j_call: TRBJ1-4
cdr3_nt: TGTGCCAGCAGCCCCGGCAGGGAGGTTGAAAAACTGTTTTTT
cdr3_aa: CASSPGREVEKLFF

v_call: TRBV5-1
d_call: NA
clone_size: NA
j_call: TRBJ1-2
cdr3_nt: TGCGCCAGCAGCTTGGGGGACTCAGGCTATGGCTACACCTTC
cdr3_aa: CASSLGDSGYGYTF

v_call: TRBV15
d_call: NA
clone_size: NA
j_call: TRBJ1-5
cdr3_nt: TGTGCCACCAGCAGAGACTTGGGTAAGGGAGGTCAGAATCAGCCCCAGCATTTT
cdr3_aa: CATSRDLGKGGQNQPQHF

v_call: TRBV21-1
d_call: NA
clone_size: NA
j_call: TRBJ2-1
cdr3_nt: TGTGCCAGCAGCGTCGGGGACAGGGGAAATGAAGGGATCTCCTACAATGAGCAGTTCTTC
cdr3_aa: CASSVGDRGNEGISYNEQFF

v_call: TRBV11-3
d_call: TRBD2
clone_size: NA
j_call: TRBJ2-7
cdr3_nt: TGTGCCAGCAGCCCTCGACTAGCGGGAGAGCACTACGAGCAGTACTTC
cdr3_aa: CASSPRLAGEHYEQYF

v_call: TRBV5-1
d_call: NA
clone_size: NA
j_call: TRBJ1-1
cdr3_nt: TGCGCCAGCAGCGAAGGGGTCACGGGCTCTGAAGCTTTCTTT
cdr3_aa: CASSEGVTGSEAFF

v_call: TRBV9
d_call: TRBD1
clone_size: once
j_call: TRBJ1-4
cdr3_nt: TGTGCCAGCAGCGTAGCAGGGGGCGCTTATGAAAAACTGTTTTTT
cdr3_aa: CASSVAGGAYEKLFF

v_call: TRBV5-4
d_call: NA
clone_size: NA
j_call: TRBJ1-1
cdr3_nt: TGTGCCAGCAGCTTACTTTCCGGGACTAGCACTGAAGCTTTCTTT
cdr3_aa: CASSLLSGTSTEAFF

v_call: TRBV4-2
d_call: TRBD2
clone_size: NA
j_call: TRBJ2-5
cdr3_nt: TGTGCCAGCAGCCAAGGAGAGACTAGCGGGATGACAGGGGAGACCCAGTACTTC
cdr3_aa: CASSQGETSGMTGETQYF

v_call: TRBV6-5
d_call: NA
clone_size: NA
j_call: TRBJ1-2
cdr3_nt: TGTGCCAGCCGCAAAGAGGATAACACTTACTATGGCTACACCTTC
cdr3_aa: CASRKEDNTYYGYTF

v_call: TRBV19
d_call: TRBD1
clone_size: NA
j_call: TRBJ1-4
cdr3_nt: TGTGCCAGTAGTATGGGCGGGACAGATAATGAAAAACTGTTTTTT
cdr3_aa: CASSMGGTDNEKLFF

v_call: TRBV28
d_call: TRBD1
clone_size: NA
j_call: TRBJ1-5
cdr3_nt: TGTGCCAGCAGTTCCGGGACAGGGGGCGCGTGGCAGCCCCAGCATTTT
cdr3_aa: CASSSGTGGAWQPQHF

v_call: TRBV5-4
d_call: NA
clone_size: NA
j_call: TRBJ1-2
cdr3_nt: TGTGCCAGCAGCTTACAACAGTCCTATGGCTACACCTTC
cdr3_aa: CASSLQQSYGYTF

v_call: TRBV19
d_call: TRBD2
clone_size: NA
j_call: TRBJ2-1
cdr3_nt: TGTGCCAGTAGTATTCACGGTGCGGGAGACCCCTACAATGAGCAGTTCTTC
cdr3_aa: CASSIHGAGDPYNEQFF

v_call: TRBV9
d_call: NA
clone_size: NA
j_call: TRBJ2-5
cdr3_nt: TGTGCCAGCAGCGTATCGGGGGAGTGGCAAGAGACCCAGTACTTC
cdr3_aa: CASSVSGEWQETQYF

v_call: TRBV18
d_call: NA
clone_size: NA
j_call: TRBJ2-2
cdr3_nt: TGTGCCAGCTCACCGGGACTGGAGCTGTTTTTT
cdr3_aa: CASSPGLELFF

v_call: TRBV2
d_call: TRBD1
clone_size: NA
j_call: TRBJ1-2
cdr3_nt: TGTGCCGGGGGACAGGGGGGAGATGGCTACACCTTC
cdr3_aa: CAGGQGGDGYTF

v_call: TRBV7-9
d_call: NA
clone_size: NA
j_call: TRBJ2-5
cdr3_nt: TGTGCCAGCAGCTTAGGATCTAGCTCCCAAGAGACCCAGTACTTC
cdr3_aa: CASSLGSSSQETQYF

v_call: TRBV11-2
d_call: TRBD2
clone_size: few
j_call: TRBJ2-5
cdr3_nt: TGTGCCAGCAGCCGCGCGGCAGGGAGGCTAGCGGGAGTAAGAGAGACCCAGTACTTC
cdr3_aa: CASSRAAGRLAGVRETQYF

v_call: TRBV27
d_call: TRBD1
clone_size: NA
j_call: TRBJ2-7
cdr3_nt: TGTGCCAGCAGTTTTCGGACAGGGACGGGAGAGCAGTACTTC
cdr3_aa: CASSFRTGTGEQYF

v_call: TRBV27
d_call: NA
clone_size: NA
j_call: TRBJ2-7
cdr3_nt: TGTGCCAGCAGTCGGGGCAGCGGGCGCGCTCCCTACGAGCAGTACTTC
cdr3_aa: CASSRGSGRAPYEQYF